These 4 T cell receptor beta chains came from one sample sequenced in a study of T-cell memory formation after mild COVID-19. TCRdb fed the 5' RACE reads into MiXCR, producing one record per CDR3 protein. Of approximately 570,000 distinct CDR3 sequences listed, approximately 18% are singletons. The sample comprised PBMCs or a T cell subset sorted from them (not recorded which). These receptors originate from an adult woman who had mild COVID-19 (a few samples of this study predate the infection). Cell type and time point are not known.

The chain recombines TRBV6-5 with TRBJ2-2; D is possibly TRBD2 (5 bases). This CDR3 has 14 residues. The germline gives CDR1 MNHEY, CDR2 SVGAGI. With 5 bases removed from V and 7 bases from J, the gap between germline ends came to 14 bases. CDR3 bases: TGTGCCAGCAGTAACCGGGATTTCGACGGGGAGCTGTTTTTT. Its translation is CASSNRDFDGELFF.

This sequence joins TRBV4-1 and TRBJ2-7, with 8 bases aligning to TRBD1. This CDR3 comprises 14 residues. Germline CDR1 MGHRA, CDR2 YSYEKL. J was trimmed by 6 bases and V by 4 bases; bases with no gene match: 8. The CDR3, as DNA: TGCGCCAGCAGCCCGAGGACAGGGCAGAGCGAGCAGTACTTC. This translates into CASSPRTGQSEQYF.

This clonotype has a handful of counts. The chain's CDR3 is CATGEKEGPGELFF. CDR3 nucleotides: TGTGCCACCGGGGAAAAGGAGGGCCCCGGGGAGCTGTTTTTT. The genes are TRBV6-1 and TRBJ2-2; maybe TRBD2 (6 bases). The CDR3 covers 14 residues. Trimming pared 10 bases from V and 6 bases from J, leaving 18 bases between. CDR1 MNHNS and CDR2 SASEGT come from the germline V gene.

This clonotype was detected ten times or more. The genes are TRBV12-3 or TRBV12-4 and TRBJ2-5; D is possibly TRBD1 (6 bases). Trimming pared 3 bases from V and 4 bases from J, leaving 9 bases between. This CDR3 is 13 amino acids long. CDR3 DNA sequence: TGTGCCAGCAGTTTTCAACAGGGAGAGACCCAGTACTTC. This encodes CASSFQQGETQYF.